Below, one T cell receptor beta chain is given with its context. Its antigen is still unknown. No qualities accompany the bases; no much larger clone lies one base away. Healthy HIV-negative adults with no recently reported acute infections or vaccinations were included as donors. Every donor was a Caucasian adult living in Nashville, Tennessee, USA. Magnetic negative selection was used to enrich CD4+ T cells, after which naive cells were positively selected on CD45RA and the negative fraction became the memory subset. Blood was obtained by leukapheresis, after which PBMCs were separated by Ficoll-Histopaque density gradient centrifugation and cryopreserved in liquid nitrogen vapor phase. Analytical flow cytometry was used to check the purity and quantity of every magnetically sorted T cell population. Genomic DNA was isolated from every sorted fraction and measured by UV absorbance on a Nanodrop 2000c.

The entry originates in a study of shared clonotypes between healthy human individuals (TCRdb year 2020). Notes on the research overall: The cohort included three men and two women between 18 and 49 years of age. Leukapheresis yielded between about 0.9 and 10 billion PBMCs per donor. To estimate repertoire size and how much clonotype sharing occurs between individuals, the study deeply sequenced the blood TCR repertoires of 5 or 6 healthy adults. For each donor, CD4 naive and CD4 memory were each given three plates, CD8 naive was given two plates, and CD8 memory was given one plate. Libraries were prepared and TCR repertoires were sequenced by different laboratories using diverse techniques, in order to increase sequencing depth and limit assay-specific biases. Study-wide conclusions, independent of this receptor: Incomplete sequencing was indicated by rarefaction of sorted-subset datasets, despite the large sequencing depth. About 5% of naive CD4, 3.5% of naive CD8, 2.3% of memory CD4, and about 0.4% of memory CD8 clonotypes were shared across a handful of donors. Based on pairwise subsampling, the degree of clonotype sharing among donors was expected to be affected by sequencing depth. Naive subsets generally had larger estimated clonotype richness than memory subsets did. Sampling was restricted to blood, and TCR repertoires in tissue are likely to differ from TCR repertoires in blood. Compared with non-shared clonotypes, the clonotypes found in all four sorted-subset donors had higher generation probabilities. The genetic and exposure-history diversity represented was limited by the small number of donors.

TCR CDR3 regions were amplified from genomic DNA by multiplex PCR using the deep immunoSEQ assay. Extracted genomic DNA from each cell subset was spread evenly across all wells of several immunoSEQ 96-well plates, with each plate serving as a replicate. Each replicate PCR for sorted subsets received about 200 ng genomic DNA, equal to 30,000 or so T cell genomes. Purified libraries were quantified with a Qubit 3.0 fluorometer, sized on a Bioanalyzer 2100, and re-quantified with the KAPA Library Quantification kit. A separate single-read 150-cycle Illumina NextSeq 550 flow cell was used to sequence each immunoSEQ 96-well plate. The authors' analysis ran thus. Because only junctional sequences without quality scores were contained in the immunoSEQ output, filtering matching that applied to full-length reads could not be performed. To assign V/J genes and CDR3, sequences were annotated using PyIR, a Python wrapper for IgBLAST v1.9, with IMGT germline references. Reads with weak V/J assignments (E-value above 1e-6), missing CDR3, stop codons, out-of-frame junctions, or ambiguous translated residues were removed. V3J clonotypes were defined as sequences sharing the same inferred V gene, J gene, and CDR3 amino acid sequence. Percentage overlap between repertoires was calculated by dividing the number of shared unique clonotypes by the size of the smaller repertoire. Repertoire richness was assessed with RTK rarefaction, the Chao1 estimator, and Recon v2.1 estimates of unobserved clonotypes. Generation probabilities were computed with OLGA for all TCRbeta clonotypes obtained by the gDNA method from several donors. This immuneACCESS table, as held by TCRdb, lists in-frame sequences with V and J called but not all clones. Of the missing ones, under half trace to an unresolved V gene in checked studies; the others have no known cause. V, J and clone size are taken as reported in that table, and D and trimming were inferred from the DNA itself. Counted in this sample were some 2 million clones; around 95% of them appeared once. The biggest ten clones account for 0.1% to 0.15% of the sample.

Sequenced input: naive CD4+ T cells sorted from blood. This specimen's cell subset or site label, per the study, means: CD45RA+ positively selected. The receptor was isolated from a man between 18 and 29 years old in good health.

Here the CDR3 is given as CASSRRSQGEWITGANVLTF. In nucleotide form, the sequence is TGTGCCAGCTCACGTAGGTCCCAGGGGGAATGGATTACTGGGGCCAACGTCCTGACTTTC. This sequence uses TRBV18 and TRBJ2-6, with TRBD1 identical over 7 junction bases. CDR3 length: 20 amino acids, cysteine to phenylalanine. Kept here is only the CDR3 DNA, which spans 60 bases and is read in frame from base 1. The germline V gene supplies CDR1 KGHSH and CDR2 LQKENI. At the junction V is shortened by 4 bases and J by 2 bases; bases outside the gene matches: 17.